Detailed here is one T cell receptor (beta chain). This sample was taken from a study of monozygotic twins with inflammatory bowel disease. TCRdb reworked the 5' RACE reads into one entry per CDR3 protein, no DNA. Seen in this sample are over 350,000 distinct CDR3 sequences; the ten most common clones hold about 2.5%. Germline V lookup: CDR1 MNHEY, CDR2 SVGAGI. The CDR3 has 14 residues. Sequencing was carried out using blood. This receptor was identified in a human donor with ulcerative colitis or Crohn's disease, or a healthy co-twin of an affected twin (not recorded which). J is TRBJ2-2 and V is TRBV6-5; TCRdb proposes TRBD2, but this gene call is untestable without DNA. CDR3 in amino acids: CASSYTTVPGELFF.